Shown below are 18 T cell receptor beta chains from a single sample sequenced in a study of Graves' ophthalmopathy and Graves' hyperthyroidism. RNA transcripts yielded amplified TCR beta CDR3 regions. Investigators did first-round RT-PCR with HTBI primers, then second-round multiplex PCR. MiXCR, applied by TCRdb to the multiplex PCR reads, yields one record per CDR3 protein. The table includes around 1.1 million distinct CDR3 sequences, about 36% detected once. Sequenced material: peripheral blood or thyroid tissue (not recorded which). Receptor source: an adult man with Graves' hyperthyroidism.

The chain has TRBV7-9 and TRBJ1-3; a possible D gene is TRBD1 (6 bases). Per the germline V gene, CDR1 is SEHNR and CDR2 is FQNEAQ (reference sequence). The CDR3 extends over 16 amino acids. Deletions cut 5 bases from V and 2 bases from J, with 16 bases between. CDR3 sequence reads: CASSLGAVVPGNTIYF. DNA of the CDR3: TGTGCCAGCAGCCTGGGGGCAGTTGTCCCTGGAAACACCATATATTTT.

This clonotype was found many times. The chain recombines TRBV30 with TRBJ2-5, with D perhaps matching TRBD2 (6 bases). CDR3 length: 13 amino acids. Between the trimmed V and J ends, which lost 5 bases and 1 base, there was a span of 11 bases. Germline values: CDR1 GTSNPN, CDR2 SVGIG (reference sequence). CDR3 DNA: TGTGCCTGGGGTGGGGGGAGCCAAGAGACCCAGTACTTC. Protein sequence: CAWGGGSQETQYF.

The table lists this clonotype with a few counts. The rearrangement links TRBV6-2 or TRBV6-3 to TRBJ1-1; D not resolved. Looked up from germline, CDR1 is MNHEY and CDR2 is SVGEGT. The CDR3 runs to 14 residues. Trimming took 2 bases from V and 3 from J, leaving 10 bases between them. CDR3 in DNA: TGTGCCAGCAGTTACGGTCCAGGTTACACTGAAGCTTTCTTT. Translation gives CASSYGPGYTEAFF.

This clonotype was found a few times. The V gene is TRBV10-3, the J gene TRBJ1-1, with unresolved D. Germline V gene data show CDR1 as ENHRY and CDR2 as SYGVKD. The V and J ends lost 0 bases and 4 bases respectively, with 9 bases between them. This CDR3 contains 14 residues. This CDR3 reads CAISESGWGTEAFF. The CDR3 DNA follows: TGTGCCATCAGTGAGTCAGGCTGGGGCACTGAAGCTTTCTTT.

This clonotype was observed at least ten times. The chain recombines TRBV29-1 with TRBJ2-6; 8 bases are shared with TRBD1. The ends lost 7 bases at V and 2 bases at J; junction bases unmatched: 4. Germline values: CDR1 SQVTM, CDR2 ANQGSEA. This CDR3 region has 14 residues. CDR3 DNA sequence: TGCAGCGCATCGGACAGGGCTGGGGCCAACGTCCTGACTTTC. It encodes CSASDRAGANVLTF.

This clonotype was seen many times. The chain is built from TRBV12-3 or TRBV12-4 and TRBJ1-5; no clear D. The CDR3 spans 13 residues. CDR3 sequence (DNA): TGTGCAACAGCGGGTGGGGTTAATCAGCCCCAGCATTTT. The encoded protein is CATAGGVNQPQHF.

V is TRBV10-3 and J is TRBJ2-1, with 9 bases matching TRBD2. V lost 6 bases to trimming and J lost 4 bases; unmatched junction nucleotides: 4. In germline, CDR1 is ENHRY, CDR2 SYGVKD. The CDR3 covers 14 residues. DNA for the CDR3: TGTGCCATCAGCAAAGCGGGAGGATACAATGAGCAGTTCTTC. Its protein is CAISKAGGYNEQFF.

This clonotype was observed at least ten times. This may be a read error, as it is one base from a much larger clone. CDR3 residues: CSVEGETGTYGYTF. In DNA form, the CDR3 reads TGCAGCGTTGAAGGAGAAACAGGTACTTATGGCTACACCTTC. The V gene is TRBV29-1, the J gene TRBJ1-2, with D perhaps TRBD1 (5 bases). Germline V lookup: CDR1 SQVTM, CDR2 ANQGSEA. Trimming pared 1 base from V and 5 bases from J, leaving 14 bases between. The CDR3 consists of 14 residues. Looking up the rest from reference TRBV29-1 and TRBJ1-2 gives the full variable domain: SAVISQKPSRDICQRGTSLTIQCQVDSQVTMMFWYRQQPGQSLTLIATANQGSEATYESGFVIDKFPISRPNLTFSTLTVSNMSPEDSSIYLCSVEGETGTYGYTFGSGTRLTVV.

The chain has TRBV25-1 and TRBJ2-3; the D is unclear. V was trimmed by 6 bases and J by 8 bases, leaving 15 bases between them. CDR3 size: 13 residues. Germline CDR1 reads MGHDK; CDR2 reads SYGVNS. CDR3 sequence: CASSQTGLSTQYF. Here the CDR3 DNA reads TGTGCCAGCAGCCAAACTGGGCTCAGTACGCAGTATTTT.

The chain uses TRBV5-1 and TRBJ1-4; D is undetermined. The CDR3 contains 15 residues. Looked up from germline, CDR1 is SGHRS and CDR2 is YFSETQ. Between the trimmed V and J ends, which lost 1 base and 3 bases, there was a span of 10 bases. The CDR3 protein is CASSLRGGPNEKLFF. The CDR3 bases are TGCGCCAGCAGCTTGAGAGGCGGGCCTAATGAAAAACTGTTTTTT.

This clonotype has more than one count but fewer than ten. This rearrangement joins TRBV2 to TRBJ2-2; D uncertain. Germline-derived CDR1 and CDR2 are SNHLY and FYNNEI. V was pared by 6 bases and J by 4 bases, with 6 bases between. The CDR3 consists of 12 residues. The CDR3 DNA sequence: TGTGCCAGCAGATCTATCACCGGGGAGCTGTTTTTT. Translation gives CASRSITGELFF.

This clonotype has a handful of counts. The chain links TRBV6-5 to TRBJ2-5, with TRBD1 matching 10 bases. Losses at the gene ends were 5 bases for V and 4 bases for J; bases not matched to a gene: 4. The germline V gene has CDR1 MNHEY and CDR2 SVGAGI. The CDR3 sequence is 14 residues long. The CDR3 loop reads CASSKTGGLETQYF. The CDR3, as DNA: TGTGCCAGCAGTAAGACAGGGGGCTTAGAGACCCAGTACTTC.

This chain joins TRBV25-1 and TRBJ1-6; TRBD1 matches 9 bases. The CDR3 extends over 16 amino acids. Germline values: CDR1 MGHDK, CDR2 SYGVNS. J was trimmed by 7 bases and V by 4 bases; bases with no gene match: 8. CDR3 sequence reads: CASSAETGTGNSPLHF. The CDR3 region has the DNA TGTGCCAGCAGTGCGGAGACCGGGACAGGGAATTCACCCCTCCACTTT. The whole variable domain, remainder taken from reference TRBV25-1 and TRBJ1-6, is EADIYQTPRYLVIGTGKKITLECSQTMGHDKMYWYQQDPGMELHLIHYSYGVNSTEKGDLSSESTVSRIRTEHFPLTLESARPSHTSQYLCASSAETGTGNSPLHFGNGTRLTVT.

A few counts support this clonotype. V is TRBV4-1 and J is TRBJ1-2; TRBD1 aligns across 10 bases. The junction had 12 bases not matched to a gene; V was cut back by 3 bases and J by 2 bases. Germline CDR1 is MGHRA and CDR2 is YSYEKL. The CDR3 consists of 18 residues. The CDR3 loop reads CASSQKGQGVSSNYGYTF. The DNA of the CDR3 is TGCGCCAGCAGCCAGAAAGGACAGGGGGTTAGCTCAAACTATGGCTACACCTTC.

Of note for this clonotype: The junction does not match germline at one end; this may be a read error. The chain has TRBV7-2 and TRBJ2-7; 10 bases line up with TRBD2. CDR1 and CDR2 (germline): SGHTA, FQGNSA. The CDR3 is 16 residues long. CDR3 nucleotides: TGTGCCAGCAGTTTAGCCTCTAGCGGGAGTTCGGTCGAGCAGTACTTC. This translates into CASSLASSGSSVEQYF.

This clonotype was seen a handful of times. V usage is TRBV27 and J usage is TRBJ1-2; possible D gene TRBD1, 5 bases. The germline V gene has CDR1 MNHEY and CDR2 SMNVEV (reference sequence). This CDR3 is built from 13 residues. Trimming left V 5 bases short and J 3 bases short, with 10 bases between. CDR3 sequence (DNA): TGTGCCAGCAGTAAAGGGGTCGACTATGGCTACACCTTC. It is translated as CASSKGVDYGYTF.

This clonotype was seen repeatedly, ten times or more. The chain recombines TRBV20-1 with TRBJ1-1; tentatively, D is TRBD1 (5 bases). From germline, CDR1 is DFQATT and CDR2 SNEGSKA (reference sequence). V lost 3 bases to trimming and J lost 2 bases, with 16 bases between them. There are 15 residues in the CDR3. The DNA of the CDR3 is TGCAGTGCTAGCCTTGAGGGGTCGTCAAACACTGAAGCTTTCTTT. Amino acid sequence: CSASLEGSSNTEAFF.

V usage is TRBV19 and J usage is TRBJ1-1, with TRBD1 matching over 9 bases. V shed 4 bases and J 3 bases; nucleotides not matched to a gene: 12. The CDR3 has 17 residues. Germline V CDR1 and CDR2: LNHDA, SQIVND (reference sequence). This CDR3 is CASSSYPGQGADTEAFF. DNA for the CDR3: TGTGCCAGTAGTAGCTATCCGGGACAGGGAGCGGACACTGAAGCTTTCTTT.